This TCR beta chain was sequenced during a study of shared clonotypes between healthy human individuals (dated by TCRdb to the early 2020s). Looking at the study overall: Three men and a couple of women, aged 18 to 49 years, made up the cohort. Blood TCR repertoires of about five healthy adults were deeply sequenced to estimate repertoire size and the extent of clonotype sharing between individuals. For each donor, CD4 naive and CD4 memory were each given three plates, CD8 naive was given two plates, and CD8 memory was given one plate. Libraries were prepared and TCR repertoires were sequenced by different laboratories using diverse techniques, in order to increase sequencing depth and limit assay-specific biases. Per donor, leukapheresis produced somewhere between about 0.94 and 9.5 billion PBMCs.

The germline V gene yields SGHRS for CDR1 and YFSETQ for CDR2. From V the trimming removes 1 base and from J it removes 7 bases, while the gene matches leave 2 bases of the junction unaccounted for. The CDR3 starts with the cysteine, ends with the phenylalanine, and has 14 residues. The entry retains the CDR3 DNA only, 42 bases that are in frame from base 1. As for this clone: Its antigen has not been determined. Per-nucleotide qualities are absent, and no much larger clonotype sits a single base away.

The donors were healthy, HIV-negative adults who had no recently reported acute infections or vaccinations. Every donor was a Caucasian adult residing in Nashville, Tennessee, USA. CD4+ T cells were enriched through magnetic negative selection, after which naive cells were positively selected on CD45RA and the remaining negative fraction served as the memory subset. Blood was obtained by leukapheresis, after which PBMCs were separated by Ficoll-Histopaque density gradient centrifugation and cryopreserved in liquid nitrogen vapor phase. Analytical flow cytometry was used to check the purity and quantity of each magnetically sorted T cell population. Genomic DNA was isolated from each sorted fraction and quantified by UV absorbance on a Nanodrop 2000c. What the work shows at the level of the full study, not this receptor alone: The genetic and exposure-history diversity represented was limited by the small number of donors. Sampling was restricted to blood, and TCR repertoires in tissue are likely to differ from TCR repertoires in blood. Higher generation probabilities were observed for clonotypes shared by all four sorted-subset donors than for non-shared clonotypes. Based on pairwise subsampling, the degree of clonotype sharing among donors was expected to be affected by sequencing depth. Even with the large sequencing depth, rarefaction of the sorted-subset datasets indicated that sequencing was incomplete. About 5% of naive CD4, 3% to 3.5% of naive CD8, roughly 2.4% of memory CD4, and over 0.35% of memory CD8 clonotypes were shared across a few donors. Estimated clonotype richness was generally larger for naive than for memory subsets.

Using the deep immunoSEQ assay, multiplex PCR amplified TCR CDR3 regions from genomic DNA. For each cell subset, the extracted genomic DNA was distributed evenly across all wells of several immunoSEQ 96-well plates, and each plate served as one replicate. For sorted subsets, each replicate PCR was loaded with 150 to 250 ng genomic DNA, equivalent to some 31,000 T cell genomes. Purified libraries were quantified with a Qubit 3.0 fluorometer, sized on a Bioanalyzer 2100, and re-quantified with the KAPA Library Quantification kit. Every immunoSEQ 96-well plate was sequenced on a dedicated single-read 150-cycle Illumina NextSeq 550 flow cell. On the study's bioinformatics: The immunoSEQ output contained only junctional sequences without quality scores, so filtering could not match that applied to full-length reads. Sequences were annotated with PyIR, a Python wrapper for IgBLAST v1.9, using IMGT germline references to assign V/J genes and CDR3. Reads with weak V/J assignments (E-value above 1e-6), missing CDR3, stop codons, out-of-frame junctions, or ambiguous translated residues were removed. V3J clonotypes were defined as sequences sharing an identical inferred V gene, J gene, and CDR3 amino acid sequence. Percentage overlap between repertoires was calculated by dividing the number of shared unique clonotypes by the size of the smaller repertoire. Three approaches were used to assess repertoire richness: RTK rarefaction, the Chao1 estimator, and Recon v2.1 estimates of unobserved clonotypes. Generation probabilities were computed with OLGA for all TCRbeta clonotypes obtained by the gDNA method from a handful of donors. TCRdb mirrors the immuneACCESS table, restricted to in-frame sequences. Some clones are absent from its copies; in checked studies, under half trace to an unresolved V gene, and the reason for the others is unknown. The V and J calls and clone size were taken over from that table, and D and trimming were inferred from the DNA. The sample table records approximately 620,000 clones; more than 95% of these occur just once. The top ten constitute approximately 0.057% of the sample.

Specimen: naive CD4+ T cells sorted from blood. According to the study, the label for this sample's cell subset or site signals: CD45RA+ positively selected. The V and J genes are TRBV5-1 and TRBJ1-4; TRBD1 agrees with 9 junctional bases. The sequence derives from a woman aged 25-40 years in good health. The nucleotides are TGCGCCAGCAGCTTGACAGGGGGCTCTGAAAAACTGTTTTTT. Its protein product is CASSLTGGSEKLFF.